This TCR beta chain was obtained from a study of blood T cell repertoires in COVID-19. Overall study: Italy, Spain and the United States were the sources of the convalescent and acute COVID-19 samples. T cells, B-cell-depleted T cells, or PBMCs provided the cDNA or gDNA that served as material.

Repertoires were generated with immunoSEQ multiplex PCR, while TCRdb's copy carries only in-frame clones and drops some. The repertoire holds a few hundred thousand clones, with around 90% as singletons. The CDR3 is 15 residues long. After removal of 2 bases from V and 7 bases from J, the junction contained 6 bases not matched to a gene. The germline V gene encodes CDR1 SGHRS and CDR2 YFSETQ. The chain has TRBV5-1 and TRBJ2-3; 11 bases agree with TRBD2. The origin of this receptor is a woman in her twenties or thirties with COVID-19, enrolled during active disease. The material sequenced was peripheral blood. This CDR3 reads CASSLGSGRANTQYF. The CDR3 region has the DNA TGCGCCAGCAGCTTAGGTAGCGGGAGGGCCAATACGCAGTATTTT.